What follows are 6 T cell receptor beta chains derived from one specimen sequenced in a study of CXCR3-negative and CXCR3-positive naive CD8 T cells. For these TCRs, the target antigens are not known. The authors prepared UMI-labeled TRB cDNA libraries by 5' RACE. TCRdb re-called the 5' RACE reads and gives one entry per CDR3 protein, without DNA. In total, the table holds about 94,000 distinct CDR3 sequences. Study-wide points: For CXCR3-positive naive cells, TRB CDR3s were more hydrophobic than those of CXCR3-negative naive cells.

Sequenced material: naive CXCR3+ CD8+ T cells from blood. This sample's subset: CD45RO-CCR7+CD27+CD95- naive CD8+ T cells expressing CXCR3 (TNR3+). These receptors were taken from a human donor in good health. Some clones in this sample may be carry-over from other donors' samples.

The V call is TRBV7-6, the J call TRBJ2-1; as DNA is missing, the TRBD2 call by TCRdb cannot be tested. CDR3 size: 11 residues. The germline V gene has CDR1 SGHVS and CDR2 FNYEAQ. Here the CDR3 reads CAIEEADEQFF.

The rearrangement links TRBV6-1 to TRBJ1-1; there is no DNA to check the TCRdb D call of TRBD1. The CDR3 length is 15 residues. Germline V CDR1 and CDR2: MNHNS, SASEGT. The CDR3 loop is CASSNTGTENTEAFF.

V is TRBV25-1 and J is TRBJ2-4; TCRdb's assignment of TRBD1 cannot be checked, as there is no DNA. The CDR3 totals 14 residues. Looked up from germline, CDR1 is MGHDK and CDR2 is SYGVNS. The CDR3 region is CASSGGARGNIQYF.

V and J are TRBV28 and TRBJ2-7; TCRdb outputs TRBD1, but without DNA this stays unchecked. CDR3 size: 13 residues. From germline, CDR1 is MDHEN and CDR2 SYDVKM. The CDR3 loop is CASSYTPEHEQYF.

CDR3 amino acids: CASSLSVGNEQFF. The rearrangement links TRBV27 to TRBJ2-1. This CDR3 has 13 residues. Germline V lookup: CDR1 MNHEY, CDR2 SMNVEV (reference sequence).

The CDR3 here is CATSNLVSGELFF. The chain carries TRBV15 and TRBJ2-2. Germline CDR1 is LNHNV and CDR2 is YYDKDF (reference sequence). The CDR3 extends over 13 amino acids.